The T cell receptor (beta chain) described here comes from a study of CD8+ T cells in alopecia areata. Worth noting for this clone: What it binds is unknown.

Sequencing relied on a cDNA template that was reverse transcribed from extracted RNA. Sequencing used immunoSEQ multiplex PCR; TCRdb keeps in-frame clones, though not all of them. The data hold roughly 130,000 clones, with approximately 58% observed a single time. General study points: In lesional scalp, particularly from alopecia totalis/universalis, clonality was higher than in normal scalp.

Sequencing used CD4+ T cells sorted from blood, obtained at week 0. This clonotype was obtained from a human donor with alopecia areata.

The chain's CDR3 is CASSQAPQTNTEAFF. The CDR3 DNA reads as TGCGCCAGCAGCCAAGCGCCACAGACGAACACTGAAGCTTTCTTT. The chain recombines TRBV4-1 with TRBJ1-1; no clear D gene. The V end was cut by 1 base, the J end by 1 base, with 10 bases between. The CDR3 covers 15 residues. Germline V gene sequence: CDR1 MGHRA, CDR2 YSYEKL.